These T cell receptor beta chains were read from a single sample in a study of human T cells and chemical hapten exposure. TCRdb re-derived calls from the RACE reads in MiXCR, one entry per CDR3 protein. This table has approximately 80,000 distinct CDR3 sequences, about 10% appearing once. Sequences were derived from whole blood, sampled in connection with sensitization to the hapten diphenylcyclopropenone (DPC). These receptors originate from a woman between 50 and 59 years old with alopecia areata. Some clones in this sample may be carry-over from other donors' samples. Both conserved end residues are part of each CDR3.

j_call: TRBJ2-7
v_call: TRBV7-6
cdr3_aa: CASSLDLGTSGSYEQYF

j_call: TRBJ2-7
v_call: TRBV11-2
cdr3_aa: CASSLSSGTGTYEQYF

j_call: TRBJ2-4
v_call: TRBV7-4
cdr3_aa: CASSTRLAGSSLPKNIQYF

j_call: TRBJ1-1
v_call: TRBV20-1
cdr3_aa: CSAREGRLNTEAFF

j_call: TRBJ2-5
v_call: TRBV29-1
cdr3_aa: CSVLTGEETQYF

j_call: TRBJ2-1
v_call: TRBV6-2/TRBV6-3
cdr3_aa: CASSPGTDSYNEQFF

j_call: TRBJ2-1
v_call: TRBV28
cdr3_aa: CASSDRRGLARFPYNEQFF

j_call: TRBJ2-7
v_call: TRBV29-1
cdr3_aa: CSVFTQGRGTYEQYF

j_call: TRBJ2-3
v_call: TRBV29-1
cdr3_aa: CSVRVPADTQYF

j_call: TRBJ2-5
v_call: TRBV3-1
cdr3_aa: CASSHLETTRVQETQYF

j_call: TRBJ2-1
v_call: TRBV12-3/TRBV12-4
cdr3_aa: CASSLVLARQFF

j_call: TRBJ2-5
v_call: TRBV7-6
cdr3_aa: CASSLFEGETQYF

j_call: TRBJ1-5
v_call: TRBV12-3/TRBV12-4
cdr3_aa: CASSLTRANQPQHF

j_call: TRBJ2-1
v_call: TRBV28
cdr3_aa: CASSFTRTVDDEQFF

j_call: TRBJ1-6
v_call: TRBV7-9
cdr3_aa: CASSSAEVKSSPLHF

j_call: TRBJ2-1
v_call: TRBV11-2
cdr3_aa: CASRFPGLAGPNEQFF

j_call: TRBJ1-4
v_call: TRBV2
cdr3_aa: CASSVGGANEKLFF

j_call: TRBJ2-3
v_call: TRBV4-1
cdr3_aa: CASSQDRSGRAGADTQYF

j_call: TRBJ2-7
v_call: TRBV12-3/TRBV12-4
cdr3_aa: CASSRQDYEQYF

j_call: TRBJ2-5
v_call: TRBV5-4
cdr3_aa: CASSLAPGGANQETQYF

j_call: TRBJ2-1
v_call: TRBV28
cdr3_aa: CASSPWREGRNEQFF

j_call: TRBJ2-2
v_call: TRBV27
cdr3_aa: CASSLSYTGELFF

j_call: TRBJ2-5
v_call: TRBV5-4
cdr3_aa: CASSSPGLPGAQYF

j_call: TRBJ1-1
v_call: TRBV29-1
cdr3_aa: CSVEGRQNTEAFF

j_call: TRBJ1-2
v_call: TRBV28
cdr3_aa: CASSSVRGMNYGYTF

j_call: TRBJ1-4
v_call: TRBV28
cdr3_aa: CASSFQGEKLFF

j_call: TRBJ2-1
v_call: TRBV7-2
cdr3_aa: CASSLAVRVNEQFF

j_call: TRBJ2-7
v_call: TRBV7-8
cdr3_aa: CASSRLIAEGYEQYF

j_call: TRBJ1-2
v_call: TRBV7-8
cdr3_aa: CASSLLDDYGYTF

j_call: TRBJ1-2
v_call: TRBV5-4
cdr3_aa: CASNGDSFISGYTF

j_call: TRBJ1-4
v_call: TRBV27
cdr3_aa: CASSFRWRSQPTNEKLFF

j_call: TRBJ1-5
v_call: TRBV28
cdr3_aa: CASSSAGQMGGNQPQHF

j_call: TRBJ2-1
v_call: TRBV5-1
cdr3_aa: CASSPQWDEQFF

j_call: TRBJ1-6
v_call: TRBV5-6
cdr3_aa: CASSLRRGAPLHF

j_call: TRBJ2-3
v_call: TRBV11-2
cdr3_aa: CASSLVGRRTDTQYF

j_call: TRBJ2-5
v_call: TRBV6-1
cdr3_aa: CASSPTSAAPFGETQYF

j_call: TRBJ2-3
v_call: TRBV10-3
cdr3_aa: CAISESLDTQYF

j_call: TRBJ1-2
v_call: TRBV6-2/TRBV6-3
cdr3_aa: CASSFPLGGGYTF

j_call: TRBJ2-1
v_call: TRBV9
cdr3_aa: CASSVGTVSGGGVNEQFF

j_call: TRBJ2-3
v_call: TRBV18
cdr3_aa: CASSHQPDTQYF

j_call: TRBJ2-1
v_call: TRBV5-1
cdr3_aa: CASSPQDHYNEQFF

j_call: TRBJ2-5
v_call: TRBV11-2
cdr3_aa: CASSSWTGVQETQYF

j_call: TRBJ2-7
v_call: TRBV3-1
cdr3_aa: CASSQAGRDYEQYF

j_call: TRBJ2-2
v_call: TRBV6-2/TRBV6-3
cdr3_aa: CASSYSTANTGELFF

j_call: TRBJ2-5
v_call: TRBV24-1
cdr3_aa: CATSDWDRIETQYF

j_call: TRBJ1-1
v_call: TRBV11-2
cdr3_aa: CASSGDRRGTEAFF

j_call: TRBJ2-3
v_call: TRBV27
cdr3_aa: CASSRPTGLAGTDTQYF

j_call: TRBJ2-1
v_call: TRBV2
cdr3_aa: CASSDFGRGANEQFF

j_call: TRBJ1-5
v_call: TRBV27
cdr3_aa: CASSWGRDGNSNQPQHF

j_call: TRBJ1-4
v_call: TRBV27
cdr3_aa: CASSFAGSEEKLFF

j_call: TRBJ2-7
v_call: TRBV5-8
cdr3_aa: CASSLAWDFSPYEQYF

j_call: TRBJ2-7
v_call: TRBV7-9
cdr3_aa: CASSLVTANGQYF

j_call: TRBJ2-2
v_call: TRBV12-3/TRBV12-4
cdr3_aa: CASTDRRRTGELFF

j_call: TRBJ1-1
v_call: TRBV20-1
cdr3_aa: CSARDPYRDRDRAFF

j_call: TRBJ1-1
v_call: TRBV28
cdr3_aa: CASSLRQGADFF

j_call: TRBJ1-4
v_call: TRBV3-1
cdr3_aa: CASSQQGSTNEKLFF

j_call: TRBJ2-7
v_call: TRBV20-1
cdr3_aa: CSARGTSGSYEQYF

j_call: TRBJ2-2
v_call: TRBV9
cdr3_aa: CASSVTDRPNTGELFF

j_call: TRBJ2-7
v_call: TRBV7-2
cdr3_aa: CASSLLSSGSAGRGEQYF